What follows are 18 T cell receptor beta chains derived from one specimen sequenced in a study of blood T cells in healthy people across ages. Primers used in a second PCR of roughly 7 to 12 cycles were a sample-barcoded 5' primer and a J-beta primer mix. TCRdb ran MiXCR on the 5' RACE reads and lists one entry per CDR3 protein. The sample yields around 520,000 distinct CDR3 sequences, over 25% seen once. The same data also went into a second study, on T cells of mothers and their children.

Input material: blood. Every receptor here comes from a boy younger than 10 in good health.

Here the CDR3 DNA reads TGTGCCAGCAGCACGAGACAGGGTGACATTCAGTACTTC. This sequence encodes CASSTRQGDIQYF. The J gene is TRBJ2-4, the V gene TRBV7-2; 7 nucleotides line up with TRBD1. V trimming: 5 bases; J trimming: 8 bases; junction bases outside the gene matches: 6. The CDR3 extends over 13 amino acids. Germline V gene data show CDR1 as SGHTA and CDR2 as FQGNSA. The entire variable domain, with the rest obtained from reference TRBV7-2 and TRBJ2-4, is as follows: GAGVSQSPSNKVTEKGKDVELRCDPISGHTALYWYRQSLGQGLEFLIYFQGNSAPDKSGLPSDRFSAERTGGSVSTLTIQRTQQEDSAVYLCASSTRQGDIQYFGAGTRLSVL.

This clonotype showed up just once. The rearrangement links TRBV6-5 to TRBJ2-1, with D possibly matching TRBD1 (6 bases). Germline loops: CDR1 MNHEY, CDR2 SVGAGI. V was cut by 7 bases and J by 0 bases, with 13 bases left in between. CDR3 length: 15 residues. The CDR3 loop reads CASKPGRGSYNEQFF. CDR3 DNA sequence: TGTGCCAGCAAGCCCGGCAGGGGCTCCTACAATGAGCAGTTCTTC.

The CDR3 DNA reads TGCGCCAGCAGCCCACTGACAAGGACGACAGATACGCAGTATTTT. As protein: CASSPLTRTTDTQYF. The gene calls are TRBV5-1 and TRBJ2-3, with D unresolved. The V end was cut by 4 bases, the J end by 3 bases, with 15 bases between. The CDR3 consists of 15 residues. Germline loops: CDR1 SGHRS, CDR2 YFSETQ.

The V call is TRBV7-2, the J call TRBJ2-5, with 15 positions matching TRBD2. The assigned J gene may be wrong: the sequence end matches TRBJ2-7 better. CDR1 and CDR2 from the germline V gene are SGHTA and FQGNSA. This CDR3 has 16 residues. Written as DNA, the CDR3 is TGTGCCAGCAGCCTCCGGACTAGCGGGGGGGGTTACGAGCAGTACTTC. As protein: CASSLRTSGGGYEQYF.

V is TRBV11-2 and J is TRBJ1-2, with 7 positions matching TRBD1. The CDR3 is 15 residues long. The V and J ends lost 4 bases and 4 bases, in that order; junction bases with no gene match: 9. Germline V CDR1 and CDR2: SGHAT, FQNNGV. The CDR3 is CASSSYRGKGYGYTF. The CDR3 DNA sequence: TGTGCCAGCAGCTCGTACAGGGGAAAGGGCTATGGCTACACCTTC.

The CDR3 spells CASTMKGLEETQYF. CDR3 DNA: TGCGCCAGCACCATGAAGGGGTTAGAAGAGACCCAGTACTTC. The chain combines TRBV5-1 with TRBJ2-5; a possible D gene is TRBD1 (5 bases). With 6 bases removed from V and 3 bases from J, the gap between germline ends came to 15 bases. The CDR3 runs 14 residues. The V gene's germline CDR1 is SGHRS and CDR2 YFSETQ.

The genes are TRBV10-1 and TRBJ2-2; 9 bases agree with TRBD1. The germline gives CDR1 WNHNN, CDR2 SYGVQD (reference sequence). The length of the CDR3 is 17 residues. V lost 3 bases and J lost 5; bases outside the gene matches: 10. CDR3 in DNA: TGCGCCAGCAGTGAAATTAGGGGGACAGGGAATACCGGGGAGCTGTTTTTT. Its protein product is CASSEIRGTGNTGELFF.

This clonotype was recorded a few times. The chain uses TRBV2 and TRBJ2-2; D remains unclear. The germline V gene encodes CDR1 SNHLY and CDR2 FYNNEI. This CDR3 spans 15 amino acids. Deletions cut 1 base from V and 2 bases from J, with 8 bases between. This chain's CDR3 is CASSEVRSNTGELFF. CDR3 coding DNA: TGTGCCAGCAGTGAAGTTCGGAGCAACACCGGGGAGCTGTTTTTT.

In this sample, this clonotype turned up a few times. V gene TRBV5-6 combines with J gene TRBJ2-3; 11 bases line up with TRBD2. V lost 4 bases to trimming and J lost 11 bases; unmatched junction nucleotides: 15. The CDR3 loop spans 16 amino acids. CDR1 is SGHDT and CDR2 is YYEEEE in the germline V gene. This chain's CDR3 is CASSLLAGATGRGQYF. CDR3 DNA sequence: TGTGCCAGCAGCCTACTAGCGGGGGCCACAGGTCGAGGGCAGTATTTT.

The CDR3, as DNA: TGTGCCAGCTCACCTAGTATCGGTGAGCAGTTCTTC. Translation: CASSPSIGEQFF. The V call is TRBV18, the J call TRBJ2-1; D call uncertain. V was shortened by 3 bases and J by 9 bases, with 9 bases between the two germline ends. The CDR3 is made up of 12 amino acids. CDR1 is KGHSH, CDR2 LQKENI, per germline.

This clonotype was seen more than once but under ten times. One end of the junction does not line up with germline, which may come from a read error. This chain connects TRBV7-9 to TRBJ1-1; maybe TRBD1 (6 bases). The CDR3 runs 15 residues. Germline V gives CDR1 SEHNR, CDR2 FQNEAQ (reference sequence). This chain's CDR3 is CASSRTRGRITGAFF. CDR3 coding DNA: TGTGCCAGCAGCAGAACCAGGGGCCGGATCACTGGAGCTTTCTTT.

This clonotype occurred many times. The chain has TRBV12-3 or TRBV12-4 and TRBJ2-7; 9 bases match TRBD2. The CDR3 has 14 amino acids. Unmatched junction bases numbered 3, after V lost 3 bases and J lost 3 bases. CDR3 protein: CASSFLAGIYEQYF. CDR3 nucleotides: TGTGCCAGCAGTTTCCTAGCGGGGATCTACGAGCAGTACTTC.

The CDR3 region has the DNA TGTGCCAGCAGCTCCTTTCAGGGGGCGTGGAATGAGCAGTTCTTC. This translates into CASSSFQGAWNEQFF. The chain employs TRBV11-2 and TRBJ2-1; 8 nucleotides align to TRBD1. Germline values: CDR1 SGHAT, CDR2 FQNNGV. J gave up 7 bases and V 4 bases, and 9 bases lay outside the gene matches. The CDR3 length is 15 residues.

This chain connects TRBV14 to TRBJ2-6; D ambiguous. Germline V gives CDR1 SGHDN, CDR2 FVKESK. V lost 2 bases and J 3 bases, leaving 8 bases between the germline ends. The CDR3 runs 15 residues. CDR3: CASSQMGNGANVLTF. DNA for the CDR3: TGTGCCAGCAGCCAAATGGGAAATGGGGCCAACGTCCTGACTTTC. The full variable domain, with the rest looked up from reference TRBV14 and TRBJ2-6, is EAGVTQFPSHSVIEKGQTVTLRCDPISGHDNLYWYRRVMGKEIKFLLHFVKESKQDESGMPNNRFLAERTGGTYSTLKVQPAELEDSGVYFCASSQMGNGANVLTFGAGSRLTVL.

The rearrangement uses TRBV20-1 and TRBJ2-5, with 10 bases fitting TRBD1. Germline CDR1 DFQATT, CDR2 SNEGSKA (reference sequence). The CDR3 loop spans 15 amino acids. V shed 3 bases and J 2 bases; nucleotides not matched to a gene: 6. The CDR3 bases are TGCAGTGCTAGGCCACCGGGACAGGGGCAAGAGACCCAGTACTTC. It codes for CSARPPGQGQETQYF.

In its sample, this clonotype was seen once. The V gene is TRBV12-3 or TRBV12-4, the J gene TRBJ1-1; the match to TRBD1 covers 9 bases. This CDR3 comprises 16 residues. V was clipped by 3 bases and J by 0 bases; unmatched bases: 5. CDR3 region: CASSFGTGTMNTEAFF. DNA for the CDR3: TGTGCCAGCAGTTTTGGGACAGGGACCATGAACACTGAAGCTTTCTTT.

In regard to this clonotype: The final CDR3 position lacks the conserved phenylalanine or tryptophan, pointing to a likely read error. The chain has TRBV12-3 or TRBV12-4 and TRBJ2-4; unclear D gene. The CDR3 extends over 15 amino acids. Trimming pared 3 bases from V and 3 bases from J, leaving 12 bases between. This CDR3 reads CASSFFSVGKNIQYL. The DNA for the CDR3 is TGTGCCAGCAGTTTTTTTTCGGTAGGCAAAAACATTCAGTACCTC.

This clonotype was counted a few times. The V and J genes are TRBV10-3 and TRBJ2-5; D is possibly TRBD2 (6 bases). Trimming pared 3 bases from V and 2 bases from J, leaving 10 bases between. The CDR3 covers 14 residues. Germline assignment: CDR1 ENHRY and CDR2 SYGVKD. The CDR3 protein is CAISEGEAQETQYF. The DNA for the CDR3 is TGTGCCATCAGTGAAGGGGAGGCACAAGAGACCCAGTACTTC.